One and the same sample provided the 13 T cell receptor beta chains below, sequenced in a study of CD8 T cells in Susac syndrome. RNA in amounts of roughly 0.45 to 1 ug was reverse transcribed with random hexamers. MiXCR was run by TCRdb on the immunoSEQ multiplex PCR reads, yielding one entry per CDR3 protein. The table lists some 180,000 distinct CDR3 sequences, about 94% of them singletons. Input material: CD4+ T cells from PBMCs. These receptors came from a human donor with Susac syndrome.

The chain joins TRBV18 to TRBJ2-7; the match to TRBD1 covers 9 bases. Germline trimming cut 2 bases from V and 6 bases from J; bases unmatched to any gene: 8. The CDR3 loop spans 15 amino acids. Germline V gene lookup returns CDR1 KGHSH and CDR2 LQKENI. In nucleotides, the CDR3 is TGTGCCAGCTCACCAGCACAGGGGGCGCTGACCGAGCAGTACTTC. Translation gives CASSPAQGALTEQYF.

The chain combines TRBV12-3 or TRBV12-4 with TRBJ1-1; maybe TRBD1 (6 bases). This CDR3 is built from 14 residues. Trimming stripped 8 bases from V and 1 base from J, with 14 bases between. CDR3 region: CASDTGWENTEAFF. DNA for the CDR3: TGTGCCAGCGATACAGGGTGGGAGAACACTGAAGCTTTCTTT.

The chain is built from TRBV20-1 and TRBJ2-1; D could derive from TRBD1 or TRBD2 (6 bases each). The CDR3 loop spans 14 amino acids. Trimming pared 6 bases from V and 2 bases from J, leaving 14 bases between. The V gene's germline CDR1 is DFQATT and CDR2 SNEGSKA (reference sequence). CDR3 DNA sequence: TGCAGTGCCGCAAAGGGGGGTGCCTACAATGAGCAGTTCTTC. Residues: CSAAKGGAYNEQFF.

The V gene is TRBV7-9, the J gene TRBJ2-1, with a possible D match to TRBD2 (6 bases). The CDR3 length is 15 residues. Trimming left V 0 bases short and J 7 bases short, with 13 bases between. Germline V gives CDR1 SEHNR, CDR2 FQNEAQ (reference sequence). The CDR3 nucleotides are TGTGCCAGCAGCTTAGCCCCGGGAGAAATAAATGAGCAGTTCTTC. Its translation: CASSLAPGEINEQFF.

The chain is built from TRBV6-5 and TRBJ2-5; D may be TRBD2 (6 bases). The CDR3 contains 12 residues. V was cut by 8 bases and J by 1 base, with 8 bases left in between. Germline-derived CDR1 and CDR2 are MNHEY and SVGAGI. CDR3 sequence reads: CASRRAQETQYF. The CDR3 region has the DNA TGTGCCAGCCGGAGGGCCCAAGAGACCCAGTACTTC.

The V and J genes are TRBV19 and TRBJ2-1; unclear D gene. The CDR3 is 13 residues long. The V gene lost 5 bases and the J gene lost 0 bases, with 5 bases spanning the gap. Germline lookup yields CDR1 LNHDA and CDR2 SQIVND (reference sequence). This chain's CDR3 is CASSASSYNEQFF. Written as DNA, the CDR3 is TGTGCCAGTAGTGCGAGCTCCTACAATGAGCAGTTCTTC.

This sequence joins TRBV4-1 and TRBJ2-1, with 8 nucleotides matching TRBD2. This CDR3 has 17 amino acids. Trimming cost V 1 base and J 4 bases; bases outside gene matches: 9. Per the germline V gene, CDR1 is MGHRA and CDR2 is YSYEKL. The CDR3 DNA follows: TGCGCCAGCAGCCAAGGGGCGGTAGCGGGGAAATACAATGAGCAGTTCTTC. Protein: CASSQGAVAGKYNEQFF.

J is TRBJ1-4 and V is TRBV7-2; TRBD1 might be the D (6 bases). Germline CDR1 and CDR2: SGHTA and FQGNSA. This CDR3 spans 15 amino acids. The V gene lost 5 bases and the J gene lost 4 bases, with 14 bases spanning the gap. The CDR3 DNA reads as TGTGCCAGCAGCACCTCAGGGGCCGTTAATGAAAAACTGTTTTTT. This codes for CASSTSGAVNEKLFF.

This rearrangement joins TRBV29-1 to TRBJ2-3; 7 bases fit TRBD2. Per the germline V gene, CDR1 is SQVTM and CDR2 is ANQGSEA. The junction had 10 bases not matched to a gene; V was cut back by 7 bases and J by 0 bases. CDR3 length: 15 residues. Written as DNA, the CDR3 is TGCAGCGCTAGAAGACTAGCCACTAGCACAGATACGCAGTATTTT. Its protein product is CSARRLATSTDTQYF.

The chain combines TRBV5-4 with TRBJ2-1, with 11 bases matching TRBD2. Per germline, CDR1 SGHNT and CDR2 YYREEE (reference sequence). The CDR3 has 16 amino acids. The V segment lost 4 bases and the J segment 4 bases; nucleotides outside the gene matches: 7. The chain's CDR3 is CASSVGTSGSYNEQFF. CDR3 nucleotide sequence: TGTGCCAGCAGCGTCGGGACTAGCGGATCTTACAATGAGCAGTTCTTC.

CDR3 amino acids: CASSTGQGWETQYF. CDR3 DNA sequence: TGCGCCAGCAGCACGGGACAGGGTTGGGAGACCCAGTACTTC. V is TRBV5-1 and J is TRBJ2-5; TRBD1 aligns across 9 bases. CDR3 length: 14 residues. Unmatched junction bases numbered 6, after V lost 4 bases and J lost 5 bases. Germline loops: CDR1 SGHRS, CDR2 YFSETQ.

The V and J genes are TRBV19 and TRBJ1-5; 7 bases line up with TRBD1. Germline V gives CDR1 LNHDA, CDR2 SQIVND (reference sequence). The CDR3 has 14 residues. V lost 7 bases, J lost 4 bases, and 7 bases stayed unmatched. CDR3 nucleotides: TGTGCCAGTATGGTACAGGGGCCGAATCAGCCCCAGCATTTT. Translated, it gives CASMVQGPNQPQHF.

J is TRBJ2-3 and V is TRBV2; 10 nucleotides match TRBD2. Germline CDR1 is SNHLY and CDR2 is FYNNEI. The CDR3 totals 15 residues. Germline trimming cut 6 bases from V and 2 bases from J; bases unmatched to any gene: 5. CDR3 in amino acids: CASRHLAGDTDTQYF. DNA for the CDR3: TGTGCCAGCAGGCACCTAGCGGGGGACACAGATACGCAGTATTTT.